This TCR beta chain emerged from a study of CD8+ T cells in alopecia areata. Whole-study results and caveats: Resident alphabeta T cells of normal skin are also sequenced in scalp samples. Elevated clonality characterized lesional scalp relative to normal scalp, particularly in alopecia totalis/universalis.

Alopecia areata patients gave lesional scalp punch biopsies and peripheral blood samples. Remarks on this clone: Its cognate antigen is unknown.

Per germline, CDR1 SGHTA and CDR2 FQGNSA. This CDR3 is built from 16 residues. The V gene lost 1 base and the J gene lost 5 bases, with 17 bases spanning the gap. Extraction and reverse transcription of RNA yielded cDNA as the sequencing template. Sequencing was performed with immunoSEQ multiplex PCR; in TCRdb, only in-frame clones are kept and a portion is missing. The data hold about 120,000 clones, with more than 30% observed a single time. This clonotype originated in a human donor with alopecia areata. The V and J genes are TRBV7-2 and TRBJ1-2; possible D gene TRBD1, 6 bases. Sequencing was done on a sample of CD4+ T cells sorted from blood. DNA of the CDR3: TGTGCCAGCAGCTTAGGAGGGCGGCGGGGGCATTATGGCTACACCTTC. This sequence encodes CASSLGGRRGHYGYTF.